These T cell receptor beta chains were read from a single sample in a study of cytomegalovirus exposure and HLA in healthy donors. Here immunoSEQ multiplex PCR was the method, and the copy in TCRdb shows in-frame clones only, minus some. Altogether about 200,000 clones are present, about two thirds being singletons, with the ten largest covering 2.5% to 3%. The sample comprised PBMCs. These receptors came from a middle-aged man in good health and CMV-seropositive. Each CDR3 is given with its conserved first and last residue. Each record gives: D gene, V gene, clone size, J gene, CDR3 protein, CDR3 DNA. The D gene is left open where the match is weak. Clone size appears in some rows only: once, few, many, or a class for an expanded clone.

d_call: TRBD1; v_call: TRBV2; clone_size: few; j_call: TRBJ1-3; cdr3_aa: CATSKDRVEHGNTIYF; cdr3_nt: TGTGCCACCTCGAAGGACAGGGTAGAACATGGAAACACCATATATTTT
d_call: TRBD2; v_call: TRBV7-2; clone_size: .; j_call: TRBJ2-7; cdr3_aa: CASSLGGGLYEQYF; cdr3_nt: TGTGCCAGCAGCTTGGGCGGGGGGTTATACGAGCAGTACTTC
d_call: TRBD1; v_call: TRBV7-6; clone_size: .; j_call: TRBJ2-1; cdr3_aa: CASSLDRVHEQFF; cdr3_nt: TGTGCCAGCAGCTTGGACAGGGTGCATGAGCAGTTCTTC
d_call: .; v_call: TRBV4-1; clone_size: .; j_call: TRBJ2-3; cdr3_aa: CASSQVVYSNTQYF; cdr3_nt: TGCGCCAGCAGCCAAGTGGTATACTCTAATACGCAGTATTTT
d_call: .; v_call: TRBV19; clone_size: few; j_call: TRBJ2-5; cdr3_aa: CASSKALWGRETQYF; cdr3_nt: TGTGCCAGTAGTAAGGCCCTCTGGGGGCGGGAGACCCAGTACTTC
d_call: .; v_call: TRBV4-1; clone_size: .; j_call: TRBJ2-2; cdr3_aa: CASSPLPSGELFF; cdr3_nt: TGCGCCAGCAGCCCCCTCCCCTCCGGGGAGCTGTTTTTT
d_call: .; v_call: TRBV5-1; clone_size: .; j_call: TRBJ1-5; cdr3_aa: CASSLEGDNQPQHF; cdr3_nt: TGCGCCAGCAGCTTGGAGGGGGACAATCAGCCCCAGCATTTT
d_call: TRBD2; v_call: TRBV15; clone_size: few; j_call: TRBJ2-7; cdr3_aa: CATSPPAERRGGFGSYEQYF; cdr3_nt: TGTGCCACCAGCCCCCCGGCGGAGCGACGGGGAGGGTTCGGCTCCTACGAGCAGTACTTC
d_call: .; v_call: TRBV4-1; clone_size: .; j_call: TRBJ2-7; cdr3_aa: CASSPRGGWSSYEQYF; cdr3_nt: TGCGCCAGCAGCCCAAGGGGGGGCTGGAGCTCCTACGAGCAGTACTTC
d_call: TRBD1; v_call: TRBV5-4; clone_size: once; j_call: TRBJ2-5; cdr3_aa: CASSPAGRTLTGERETQYF; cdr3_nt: TGTGCCAGCAGCCCGGCGGGGCGGACCTTGACAGGGGAAAGGGAGACCCAGTACTTC
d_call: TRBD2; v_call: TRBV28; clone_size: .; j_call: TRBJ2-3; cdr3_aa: CASSSPILLAGGTDTQYF; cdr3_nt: TGTGCCAGCAGTTCCCCAATATTACTAGCGGGCGGGACAGATACGCAGTATTTT
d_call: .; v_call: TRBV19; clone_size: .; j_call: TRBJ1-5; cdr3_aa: CASSIGPQPQHF; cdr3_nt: TGTGCCAGTAGTATAGGGCCTCAGCCCCAGCATTTT
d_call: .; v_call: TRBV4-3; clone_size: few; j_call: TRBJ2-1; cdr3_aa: CASSHSFSTVPEQFF; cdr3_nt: TGCGCCAGCAGCCATTCCTTCTCGACTGTGCCTGAGCAGTTCTTC
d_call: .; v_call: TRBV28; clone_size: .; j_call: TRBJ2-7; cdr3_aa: CASTLYEQYF; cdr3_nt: TGTGCCAGCACTCTCTACGAGCAGTACTTC
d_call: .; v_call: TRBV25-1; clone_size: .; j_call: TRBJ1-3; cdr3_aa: CASSEWGGGSGNTIYF; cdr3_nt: TGTGCCAGCAGTGAATGGGGAGGGGGCTCTGGAAACACCATATATTTT
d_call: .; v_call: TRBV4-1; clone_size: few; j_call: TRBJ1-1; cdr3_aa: CASSQAVFMNTEAFF; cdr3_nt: TGCGCCAGCAGCCAAGCGGTGTTCATGAACACTGAAGCTTTCTTT
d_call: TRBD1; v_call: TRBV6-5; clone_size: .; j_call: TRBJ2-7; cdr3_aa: CASSYQRQGGEQYF; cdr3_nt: TGTGCCAGCAGTTACCAACGACAGGGTGGCGAGCAGTACTTC
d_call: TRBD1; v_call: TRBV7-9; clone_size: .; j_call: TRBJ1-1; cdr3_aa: CASSPGQGASTEAFF; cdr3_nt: TGTGCCAGCAGCCCCGGACAGGGGGCAAGCACTGAAGCTTTCTTT
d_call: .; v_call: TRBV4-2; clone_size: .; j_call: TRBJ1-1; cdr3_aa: CASSQDKTDLNTEAFF; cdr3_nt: TGTGCCAGCAGCCAAGATAAAACGGACTTAAACACTGAAGCTTTCTTT
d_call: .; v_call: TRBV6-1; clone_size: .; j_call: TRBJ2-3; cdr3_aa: CASSRGQLDPDTQYF; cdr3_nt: TGTGCCAGCAGTAGGGGACAATTAGACCCAGATACGCAGTATTTT
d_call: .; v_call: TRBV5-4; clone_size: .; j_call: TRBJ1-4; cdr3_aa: CASSLGRGLGEKLFF; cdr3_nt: TGTGCCAGCAGCTTGGGGCGAGGGTTGGGGGAAAAACTGTTTTTT
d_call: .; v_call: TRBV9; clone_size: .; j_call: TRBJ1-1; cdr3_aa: CASSELRVATEAFF; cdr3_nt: TGTGCCAGCAGTGAGTTGCGGGTGGCCACTGAAGCTTTCTTT
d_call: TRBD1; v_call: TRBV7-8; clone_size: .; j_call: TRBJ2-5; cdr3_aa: CASSSGTGESKTQYF; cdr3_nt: TGTGCCAGCAGTTCCGGGACAGGGGAGTCGAAGACCCAGTACTTC
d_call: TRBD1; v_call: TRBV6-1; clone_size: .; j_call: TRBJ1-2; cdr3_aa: CASSEVGGHYGYTF; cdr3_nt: TGTGCCAGCAGTGAAGTAGGGGGCCACTATGGCTACACCTTC
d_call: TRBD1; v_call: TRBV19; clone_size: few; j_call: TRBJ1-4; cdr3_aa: CASSIMGQATNEKLFF; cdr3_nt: TGTGCCAGTAGTATCATGGGACAGGCGACTAATGAAAAACTGTTTTTT
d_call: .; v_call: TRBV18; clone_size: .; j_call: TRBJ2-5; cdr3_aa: CASSPAGRLETQYF; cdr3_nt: TGTGCCAGCTCACCAGCAGGGAGGTTGGAGACCCAGTACTTC
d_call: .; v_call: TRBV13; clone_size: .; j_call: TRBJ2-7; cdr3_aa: CASSLDSTYEQYF; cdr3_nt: TGTGCCAGCAGCTTAGACAGTACCTACGAGCAGTACTTC
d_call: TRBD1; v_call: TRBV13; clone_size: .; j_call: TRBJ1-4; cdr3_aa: CASSFFPLRQGARRTNEKLFF; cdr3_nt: TGTGCCAGCAGCTTTTTCCCACTACGACAGGGGGCGCGAAGGACTAATGAAAAACTGTTTTTT
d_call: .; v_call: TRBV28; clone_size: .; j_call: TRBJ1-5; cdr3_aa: CASIHGLGAYQPQHF; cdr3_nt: TGTGCCAGCATCCACGGTTTGGGGGCATATCAGCCCCAGCATTTT
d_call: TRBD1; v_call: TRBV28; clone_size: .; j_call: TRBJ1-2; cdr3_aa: CASSGTVNGYTF; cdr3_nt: TGTGCCAGCAGTGGGACAGTCAATGGCTACACCTTC
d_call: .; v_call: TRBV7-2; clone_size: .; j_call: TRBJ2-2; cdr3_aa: CASSLHPGLPSVTGELFF; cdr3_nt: TGTGCCAGCAGCTTACACCCGGGACTCCCGAGCGTTACCGGGGAGCTGTTTTTT
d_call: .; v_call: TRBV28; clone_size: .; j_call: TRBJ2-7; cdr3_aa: CASSPGGTTYEQYF; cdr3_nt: TGTGCCAGCAGCCCGGGGGGCACGACCTACGAGCAGTACTTC
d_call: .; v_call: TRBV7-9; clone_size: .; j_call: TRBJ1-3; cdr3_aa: CASSPRQPTSGNTIYF; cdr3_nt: TGTGCCAGCAGCCCCCGACAGCCGACCTCTGGAAACACCATATATTTT